This T cell receptor (beta chain) was observed in a study of blood T cell repertoires in COVID-19. Background on the study: PBMCs, B-cell-depleted T cells, or T cells were the source of the cDNA or gDNA that made up the material.

Deletions cut 0 bases from V and 2 bases from J, with 10 bases between. The CDR3 loop spans 15 amino acids. CDR1 is KGHSH, CDR2 LQKENI, per germline. The method was immunoSEQ multiplex PCR; TCRdb's version includes in-frame clones alone and lacks a portion of them. Of more than 250,000 clones detected, 87% appear once; the ten largest clones hold 1%. The sequenced sample consisted of peripheral blood. The receptor's source is a man in his fifties or sixties with active or convalescent COVID-19. V gene TRBV18 combines with J gene TRBJ1-2; D is perhaps TRBD1 (6 bases). The CDR3 sequence is CASSPPSQGNYGYTF. As DNA, the CDR3 is TGTGCCAGCTCACCACCCTCTCAGGGGAACTATGGCTACACCTTC.